These 8 T cell receptor beta chains were all obtained from the same sample, sequenced in a study of T cell repertoires in cytomegalovirus infection. TCRdb used MiXCR to reprocess the reads, holding one entry per CDR3 protein. The table records approximately 500,000 distinct CDR3 sequences, approximately 15% of them present only once. Sequencing was carried out using CD8+ T cells from PBMCs. These receptors were obtained from a human donor in good health (CMV status not recorded). Some clones in this sample may be carry-over from other donors' samples.

Comments on this clonotype: The germline gene is not matched at one end of the junction; a read error may be the cause. This chain connects TRBV7-6 to TRBJ1-3; 8 nucleotides match TRBD1. The CDR3 has 16 amino acids. Germline lookup yields CDR1 SGHVS and CDR2 FNYEAQ. In DNA form, the CDR3 reads TGTGCAAGCAGCCCCAGGACAGGGCCCTATGGAAACACCATATATTTT. Translating gives CASSPRTGPYGNTIYF.

This clonotype came up a few times. The chain combines TRBV9 with TRBJ2-1, with D unclear. From germline, CDR1 is SGDLS and CDR2 YYNGEE. Trimming removed 4 bases from V and 0 bases from J, with 17 bases in between. CDR3 size: 17 residues. The CDR3 loop is CASSISSGPSSYNEQFF. The CDR3 nucleotides are TGTGCCAGCAGCATCTCTTCCGGGCCGAGCTCCTACAATGAGCAGTTCTTC.

V usage is TRBV12-3 or TRBV12-4 and J usage is TRBJ2-7, with TRBD1 matching 9 bases. After removal of 3 bases from V and 7 bases from J, the junction contained 7 bases not matched to a gene. This CDR3 is built from 14 residues. This CDR3 is CASSFLEGQGEQYF. In nucleotides, the CDR3 is TGTGCCAGCAGTTTTCTTGAGGGACAGGGTGAGCAGTACTTC.

The rearrangement uses TRBV27 and TRBJ2-7; TRBD2 matches at 8 bases. The CDR3 has 14 residues. After removal of 11 bases from V and 7 bases from J, the junction contained 16 bases not matched to a gene. CDR1 is MNHEY and CDR2 is SMNVEV in the germline V gene (reference sequence). This CDR3 reads CASSGGGGPLEQYF. The CDR3 nucleotides read TGTGCCTCCTCTGGGGGCGGGGGGCCCTTGGAGCAGTACTTC.

In this sample, this clonotype turned up many times. The chain employs TRBV7-6 and TRBJ2-3; 11 bases line up with TRBD2. The germline V gene encodes CDR1 SGHVS and CDR2 FNYEAQ. The CDR3 consists of 16 residues. The J segment lost 6 bases and the V segment lost 2 bases, leaving 7 bases of the junction unmatched. CDR3 sequence (DNA): TGTGCCAGCAGCTTATTGACTAGCGGGGAAGGGGATACGCAGTATTTT. Protein sequence: CASSLLTSGEGDTQYF.

A note on this clonotype: This may come from a read error, since a much larger clone is one base off. The V and J genes are TRBV7-6 and TRBJ2-1; D is ambiguous. From germline, CDR1 is SGHVS and CDR2 FNYEAQ. The CDR3 consists of 13 residues. The CDR3: CANSFNLGNEQFF. CDR3 DNA: TGTGCCAACAGCTTTAACCTTGGGAATGAGCAGTTCTTC.

This clonotype turned up a few times. V gene TRBV4-1 combines with J gene TRBJ1-1, with D possibly matching TRBD1 (5 bases). The CDR3 has 14 residues. Germline lookup yields CDR1 MGHRA and CDR2 YSYEKL. V lost 4 bases, J lost 2 bases, and 11 bases lay in between. CDR3 nucleotides: TGCGCCAGCAGCCGTCTCACAGGTAACACTGAAGCTTTCTTT. Protein: CASSRLTGNTEAFF.

The chain carries TRBV20-1 and TRBJ1-1; 10 bases align to TRBD1. V shed 4 bases and J 4 bases; nucleotides not matched to a gene: 9. CDR1 DFQATT and CDR2 SNEGSKA come from the germline V gene (reference sequence). The CDR3 has 15 residues. The CDR3: CSATPGQGHITEAFF. CDR3 nucleotides: TGCAGTGCTACTCCGGGACAGGGGCATATCACTGAAGCTTTCTTT.